Presented here are 31 T cell receptor beta chains from one specimen sequenced in a study of T cells in Graves' hyperthyroidism and ophthalmopathy. It was RNA transcripts that yielded the amplified TCR beta CDR3 regions. Using the HTBI primer set, a first-round RT-PCR was run on the TCR CDR3. Each CDR3 protein gets one entry after TCRdb re-called the multiplex PCR reads with MiXCR. The sample contains hundreds of thousands of distinct CDR3 sequences, roughly 14% of which appear only once. The sample comprised blood. All receptors come from a man aged 18 to 29 with Graves' ophthalmopathy.

With respect to this clonotype: Given a much more abundant clone one base away, this may be a read error. The chain recombines TRBV11-2 with TRBJ1-6; no clear D gene. The CDR3 runs 14 residues. Germline V gives CDR1 SGHAT, CDR2 FQNNGV. The CDR3 here is CASGLPYGLAPLHF. In nucleotides, the CDR3 is TGTGCCAGCGGCTTACCCTACGGGCTGGCACCCCTCCACTTT.

This clonotype appeared many times. The chain recombines TRBV11-2 with TRBJ2-1; D call uncertain. The CDR3 runs 13 residues. Trimming left V 0 bases short and J 9 bases short, with 9 bases between. Germline values: CDR1 SGHAT, CDR2 FQNNGV. CDR3: CASSLDLSGEQFF. CDR3 DNA: TGTGCCAGCAGCTTAGATTTGAGTGGTGAGCAGTTCTTC.

The table lists this clonotype with many counts. The rearrangement joins TRBV6-1 to TRBJ2-6; 12 bases align to TRBD1. J was trimmed by 4 bases and V by 6 bases; bases with no gene match: 10. The CDR3 sequence is 18 residues long. Looked up from germline, CDR1 is MNHNS and CDR2 is SASEGT. CDR3 coding DNA: TGTGCCAGCAGGCCCCGGGACAGGGGGCGCGCGGGGGCCAACGTCCTGACTTTC. Translated: CASRPRDRGRAGANVLTF.

This clonotype was picked up many times. The V call is TRBV3-1, the J call TRBJ1-2; D is undetermined. CDR1 and CDR2 from the germline V gene are LGHDT and YNNKEL (reference sequence). Trimming removed 4 bases from V and 8 bases from J, with 17 bases in between. The CDR3 spans 14 residues. This CDR3 is CASSPFDKGRGYTF. The CDR3 DNA is TGTGCCAGCAGCCCCTTCGACAAGGGTAGGGGCTACACCTTC. The full variable domain, completed using reference TRBV3-1 and TRBJ1-2, is DTAVSQTPKYLVTQMGNDKSIKCEQNLGHDTMYWYKQDSKKFLKIMFSYNNKELIINETVPNRFSPKSPDKAHLNLHINSLELGDSAVYFCASSPFDKGRGYTFGSGTRLTVV.

The chain has TRBV5-1 and TRBJ2-5; D unresolved. The CDR3 contains 13 residues. Germline V lookup: CDR1 SGHRS, CDR2 YFSETQ. Trimming took 4 bases from V and 4 from J, leaving 11 bases between them. CDR3 nucleotides: TGCGCCAGCAGCATATTAGGAACAGAGACCCAGTACTTC. Protein product: CASSILGTETQYF.

This clonotype was seen a few times. This chain uses TRBV7-9 with TRBJ2-1; 8 bases map to TRBD1. Trimming took 4 bases from V and 14 from J; bases not matched to a gene: 7. Germline CDR1 SEHNR, CDR2 FQNEAQ (reference sequence). This CDR3 is 12 amino acids long. The CDR3 sequence is CASSSTPGQEFF. CDR3 nucleotides: TGTGCCAGCAGCTCAACCCCGGGACAGGAGTTCTTC.

This clonotype was seen at least ten times. The J gene is TRBJ2-3, the V gene TRBV27; TRBD2 matches at 14 bases. The CDR3 runs to 17 residues. The germline gives CDR1 MNHEY, CDR2 SMNVEV (reference sequence). V gave up 4 bases and J gave up 4 bases; unmatched junction bases: 7. The CDR3: CASSSPGTSGGADTQYF. The CDR3 region has the DNA TGTGCCAGCAGTTCCCCCGGGACTAGCGGGGGAGCAGATACGCAGTATTTT.

A note on this clonotype: Just one base apart from a much larger clone, this may be a read error. The chain has TRBV5-1 and TRBJ2-3, with unresolved D. Germline CDR1 is SGHRS and CDR2 is YFSETQ. The CDR3 covers 14 residues. CDR3 nucleotide sequence: TGCGCCGGCAGCTCCGGCGGCCTCACAGATACGCAGTATTTT. Residues: CAGSSGGLTDTQYF.

This clonotype was counted ten times or more. The chain joins TRBV27 to TRBJ2-7; 10 nucleotides agree with TRBD1. V trimming: 5 bases; J trimming: 3 bases; junction bases outside the gene matches: 7. This CDR3 region has 15 residues. In germline, CDR1 is MNHEY, CDR2 SMNVEV (reference sequence). CDR3: CASSPRDRGGYEQYF. The DNA of the CDR3 is TGTGCCAGCAGTCCCCGGGACAGGGGCGGCTACGAGCAGTACTTC.

This clonotype was detected many times. The rearrangement links TRBV6-1 to TRBJ2-7, with TRBD1 as a possible D gene (6 bases). Trimming shortened V by 5 bases and J by 1 base, and 21 bases separated the two germline ends. Germline loops: CDR1 MNHNS, CDR2 SASEGT. CDR3 size: 17 residues. The CDR3 nucleotides read TGTGCCAGCAGTTACGCCCTACAGGGAAGAAGGTCCTACGAGCAGTACTTC. It is translated as CASSYALQGRRSYEQYF.

In this sample, this clonotype turned up a few times. The chain links TRBV6-6 to TRBJ2-4, with D uncertain. The CDR3 is made up of 16 amino acids. Trimming removed 2 bases at V and 0 bases at J, with 11 bases between. Germline V gene lookup returns CDR1 MNHNY and CDR2 SVGAGI (reference sequence). CDR3 amino acids: CASSYLPFLAKNIQYF. The CDR3 DNA follows: TGTGCCAGCAGTTACCTCCCATTTCTAGCCAAAAACATTCAGTACTTC.

The chain links TRBV4-2 to TRBJ2-1, with 9 positions matching TRBD2. The CDR3 has 17 residues. Germline CDR1 is LGHNA and CDR2 is YNFKEQ. Losses at the gene ends were 5 bases for V and 8 bases for J; bases not matched to a gene: 16. The CDR3 loop reads CASSYKTSGDYWYEQFF. CDR3 in DNA: TGTGCCAGCAGCTATAAGACTAGCGGCGATTATTGGTATGAGCAGTTCTTC.

At least ten counts were recorded for this clonotype. The V and J genes are TRBV3-1 and TRBJ1-1, with D possibly TRBD1 on 6 matching bases. The germline V gene encodes CDR1 LGHDT and CDR2 YNNKEL (reference sequence). The CDR3 is made up of 18 amino acids. Trimming took off 4 bases at V and 4 bases at J, with 25 bases between the two ends. The CDR3 region is CASSLLWGAPQSPTEAFF. CDR3 sequence (DNA): TGTGCCAGCAGCCTTCTCTGGGGGGCTCCCCAAAGCCCCACTGAAGCTTTCTTT.

This clonotype has ten or more counts. The chain couples TRBV27 to TRBJ1-5; 7 bases fit TRBD1. The germline V gene encodes CDR1 MNHEY and CDR2 SMNVEV (reference sequence). J was trimmed by 5 bases and V by 8 bases; bases with no gene match: 12. This CDR3 region has 15 residues. The CDR3: CASSLGDREHQPQHF. In DNA form, the CDR3 reads TGTGCCAGCTCCCTTGGGGACAGAGAACATCAGCCCCAGCATTTT.

This chain connects TRBV5-1 to TRBJ1-2; 8 bases match TRBD1. V trimming: 0 bases; J trimming: 4 bases; junction bases outside the gene matches: 5. The CDR3 sequence is 15 residues long. Looked up from germline, CDR1 is SGHRS and CDR2 is YFSETQ. This chain's CDR3 is CASSLAAGGSYGYTF. DNA for the CDR3: TGCGCCAGCAGCTTGGCTGCAGGGGGCAGCTATGGCTACACCTTC. The whole variable domain, filled in from reference TRBV5-1 and TRBJ1-2, reads KAGVTQTPRYLIKTRGQQVTLSCSPISGHRSVSWYQQTPGQGLQFLFEYFSETQRNKGNFPGRFSGRQFSNSRSEMNVSTLELGDSALYLCASSLAAGGSYGYTFGSGTRLTVV.

V gene TRBV4-2 combines with J gene TRBJ2-6, with no clear D. Germline CDR1 is LGHNA and CDR2 is YNFKEQ. V lost 0 bases to trimming and J lost 0 bases, with 6 bases between them. CDR3 size: 16 residues. The CDR3 sequence is CASSQEAGSGANVLTF. The DNA of the CDR3 is TGTGCCAGCAGCCAAGAGGCCGGCTCTGGGGCCAACGTCCTGACTTTC.

For this clonotype: One base away lies a much larger clone, so this may be a sequencing read error. The rearrangement uses TRBV7-9 and TRBJ1-1, with no clear D. This CDR3 region has 14 residues. The germline CDR1 and CDR2 sequences are SEHNR and FQNEAQ (reference sequence). The ends were cut back, 1 base at V and 6 bases at J, with 12 bases in the middle. Here the CDR3 reads CASSLVASGSEAFF. DNA for the CDR3: TGTGCCAGCAGCTTAGTGGCCTCGGGGTCTGAAGCTTTCTTT.

There are many counts of this clonotype. The chain joins TRBV11-2 to TRBJ2-5; D is ambiguous. The CDR3 spans 16 residues. V gave up 1 base and J gave up 4 bases, with 16 bases separating them. Germline lookup yields CDR1 SGHAT and CDR2 FQNNGV. The CDR3, as DNA: TGTGCCAGCAGCTTAGTATTTTCGTTGGCGGTAGAGACCCAGTACTTC. The encoded protein is CASSLVFSLAVETQYF.

This clonotype has ten or more counts. This rearrangement joins TRBV2 to TRBJ2-7; D is unresolved. The V and J ends lost 4 bases and 5 bases respectively, with 12 bases between them. Germline assignment: CDR1 SNHLY and CDR2 FYNNEI. CDR3 length equals 13 residues. CDR3 residues: CASSGNRANEQYF. For the CDR3, the DNA is TGTGCCAGCAGTGGGAATAGGGCCAACGAGCAGTACTTC.

Ten or more counts support this clonotype. The genes are TRBV7-3 and TRBJ2-7; 7 bases match TRBD1. Germline V gene lookup returns CDR1 SGHTA and CDR2 FQGTGA. Trimming at V came to 5 bases and at J to 1 base, leaving 8 bases not matched to a gene. This CDR3 region has 15 residues. In DNA, the CDR3 is TGTGCCAGCAGCGAAAAGACAGGGCCTTCCTACGAGCAGTACTTC. It encodes CASSEKTGPSYEQYF.

There are many counts of this clonotype. The CDR3 loop is CASSLGLAASTDTQYF. The DNA for the CDR3 is TGTGCCAGCAGCTTGGGCCTAGCGGCTAGCACAGATACGCAGTATTTT. The V call is TRBV12-3 or TRBV12-4, the J call TRBJ2-3; the match to TRBD2 covers 7 bases. The CDR3 extends over 16 amino acids. The V and J ends lost 6 bases and 0 bases, in that order; junction bases with no gene match: 9.

This clonotype was observed many times. The chain joins TRBV5-1 to TRBJ1-2; 7 nucleotides align to TRBD1. The germline gives CDR1 SGHRS, CDR2 YFSETQ. V trimming: 4 bases; J trimming: 4 bases; junction bases outside the gene matches: 10. The CDR3 runs 15 residues. CDR3 sequence reads: CASSPTGQRSYGYTF. DNA for the CDR3: TGCGCCAGCAGCCCGACGGGACAGAGATCCTATGGCTACACCTTC.

This clonotype was counted at least ten times. This chain uses TRBV12-3 or TRBV12-4 with TRBJ2-3; possibly TRBD1 for D (7 bases). V lost 3 bases to trimming and J lost 2 bases, with 12 bases between them. The CDR3 spans 15 residues. The CDR3 nucleotides read TGTGCCAGCAGTTTGGGGGGACAGATCACAGATACGCAGTATTTT. It yields the protein CASSLGGQITDTQYF.

About this clonotype: Its ends do not fully match the called genes, so a read error is possible. The chain uses TRBV5-5 and TRBJ2-7, with TRBD2 matching over 8 bases. The CDR3 is made up of 13 amino acids. Looked up from germline, CDR1 is SGHKS and CDR2 is YYEKEE (reference sequence). This CDR3 is CASGLRGAIEQYF. The DNA of the CDR3 is TGTGCCAGCGGCTTGCGGGGGGCGATCGAGCAGTACTTC.

This clonotype was observed at least ten times. The CDR3 loop reads CASSYSERGGYTF. The CDR3 DNA reads TGTGCCAGCAGTTACTCGGAACGGGGTGGCTACACCTTC. The V gene is TRBV6-5, the J gene TRBJ1-2, with D unclear. CDR3 length: 13 residues. Germline-derived CDR1 and CDR2 are MNHEY and SVGAGI. The V and J ends lost 0 bases and 7 bases respectively, with 9 bases between them.

This clonotype was recorded many times. The chain recombines TRBV27 with TRBJ2-4; D not certain. CDR1 is MNHEY and CDR2 is SMNVEV in the germline V gene (reference sequence). Deletions cut 5 bases from V and 0 bases from J, with 8 bases between. The CDR3 sequence is 14 residues long. The CDR3 protein is CASSRTGAKNIQYF. The DNA of the CDR3 is TGTGCCAGCAGTCGGACGGGAGCCAAAAACATTCAGTACTTC.

V is TRBV7-9 and J is TRBJ1-5; the D gene is possibly TRBD1 (5 bases). V lost 5 bases to trimming and J lost 0 bases, with 17 bases between them. Germline values: CDR1 SEHNR, CDR2 FQNEAQ (reference sequence). CDR3 length equals 17 residues. As DNA, the CDR3 is TGTGCCAGCAGCCCAGAAGGACACGGGGTTAGCAATCAGCCCCAGCATTTT. Translating it yields CASSPEGHGVSNQPQHF. Full variable domain (outside the CDR3, taken from reference TRBV7-9 and TRBJ1-5): DTGVSQNPRHKITKRGQNVTFRCDPISEHNRLYWYRQTLGQGPEFLTYFQNEAQLEKSRLLSDRFSAERPKGSFSTLEIQRTEQGDSAMYLCASSPEGHGVSNQPQHFGDGTRLSIL.

This clonotype was found many times. This chain joins TRBV20-1 and TRBJ2-1; 7 bases align to TRBD1. The CDR3 is 15 amino acids. With 6 bases clipped from V and 6 bases from J, the junction kept 14 bases outside the gene matches. CDR1 is DFQATT, CDR2 SNEGSKA, per germline (reference sequence). Written as DNA, the CDR3 is TGCAGTGCGTTAATGGGACAGCTACATATCAATGAGCAGTTCTTC. It translates to CSALMGQLHINEQFF.

This clonotype was recorded many times. The rearrangement uses TRBV20-1 and TRBJ2-5, with D perhaps matching TRBD1 (5 bases). Between the trimmed V and J ends, which lost 3 bases and 4 bases, there was a span of 12 bases. Germline loops: CDR1 DFQATT, CDR2 SNEGSKA (reference sequence). CDR3 size: 13 residues. DNA of the CDR3: TGCAGTGCTAGGGTGGCAGGGCCAGAGACCCAGTACTTC. Residues: CSARVAGPETQYF.

This clonotype was detected many times. The chain has TRBV7-2 and TRBJ2-3, with TRBD2 matching over 9 bases. The CDR3 runs 16 residues. V shed 3 bases, J shed 4 bases, and the junction held 8 bases outside the gene matches. Looked up from germline, CDR1 is SGHTA and CDR2 is FQGNSA. CDR3 in DNA: TGTGCCAGCAGCTTTCATAGCGGGGGTAGGGCAGATACGCAGTATTTT. Translation gives CASSFHSGGRADTQYF.

This clonotype was seen repeatedly, ten times or more. J is TRBJ2-1 and V is TRBV11-3, with 11 bases lining up with TRBD2. Germline trimming cut 5 bases from V and 7 bases from J; bases unmatched to any gene: 7. This CDR3 is 15 amino acids long. In germline, CDR1 is SGHNT, CDR2 YENEEA. In DNA, the CDR3 is TGTGCCAGCAGCACGAGGACTAGCGGGCTGAATGAGCAGTTCTTC. Translating gives CASSTRTSGLNEQFF.